These T cell receptor beta chains were read from a single sample in a study of T cell changes during pregnancy in multiple sclerosis. Some clones are missing from TCRdb's copy, which holds only in-frame ones; the method was immunoSEQ multiplex PCR. Of some 44,000 clones listed, 88% are singletons. Specimen: CD4+ T cells from peripheral blood mononuclear cells, collected in the second trimester of pregnancy. The receptors here all came from a female donor with multiple sclerosis, enrolled in a pregnancy study. Both conserved end residues are part of each CDR3. Each record gives: V gene, clone size, D gene, J gene, CDR3 protein, CDR3 DNA. D genes are given only for firm matches. Not all rows give a size; the values are once, few, many and, for expanded clones, a class.

V: TRBV7-2
size: .
D: .
J: TRBJ1-3
CDR3: CASSLLSRSGNTIYF
DNA: TGTGCCAGCAGCTTACTCTCTCGCTCTGGAAACACCATATATTTT

V: TRBV27
size: .
D: .
J: TRBJ1-1
CDR3: CASSLNRFNTEAFF
DNA: TGTGCCAGCAGTTTGAACAGATTTAACACTGAAGCTTTCTTT

V: TRBV13
size: .
D: TRBD1
J: TRBJ1-1
CDR3: CASSRDRGALGTEAFF
DNA: TGTGCCAGCAGCCGGGACAGGGGAGCTCTGGGCACTGAAGCTTTCTTT

V: TRBV19
size: .
D: .
J: TRBJ1-5
CDR3: CASSWPNQPQHF
DNA: TGTGCCAGTAGCTGGCCAAATCAGCCCCAGCATTTT

V: TRBV5-1
size: .
D: TRBD2
J: TRBJ2-3
CDR3: CASSLTIAGLLTDTQYF
DNA: TGCGCCAGCAGCTTGACTATAGCGGGACTACTCACAGATACGCAGTATTTT

V: TRBV5-1
size: .
D: .
J: TRBJ2-3
CDR3: CASSSQGFTDTQYF
DNA: TGCGCCAGCAGCAGCCAGGGGTTCACAGATACGCAGTATTTT

V: TRBV15
size: .
D: TRBD2
J: TRBJ2-7
CDR3: CATSISGRAYSGYEQYF
DNA: TGTGCCACCAGCATTAGCGGGAGGGCCTATTCCGGCTACGAGCAGTACTTC

V: TRBV5-1
size: .
D: TRBD2
J: TRBJ2-3
CDR3: CASSLSLAGVATDTQYF
DNA: TGCGCCAGCAGCTTGTCACTAGCGGGAGTGGCCACAGATACGCAGTATTTT

V: TRBV5-4
size: .
D: .
J: TRBJ2-1
CDR3: CASSPMGPSSYNEQFF
DNA: TGTGCCAGCAGCCCCATGGGGCCTAGCTCCTACAATGAGCAGTTCTTC

V: TRBV7-2
size: .
D: .
J: TRBJ1-1
CDR3: CASSLVLQNTEAFF
DNA: TGTGCCAGCAGCTTAGTACTCCAGAACACTGAAGCTTTCTTT

V: TRBV28
size: .
D: TRBD1
J: TRBJ1-2
CDR3: CASSLYTGTGVNYGYTF
DNA: TGTGCCAGCAGTTTATACACCGGGACAGGGGTGAACTATGGCTACACCTTC

V: TRBV5-6
size: once
D: TRBD1
J: TRBJ1-5
CDR3: CASSKDRVRSAPQHF
DNA: TGTGCCAGCAGCAAGGACAGGGTTCGATCGGCGCCCCAGCATTTT

V: TRBV6-5
size: .
D: TRBD1
J: TRBJ1-5
CDR3: CASGTGANNQPQHF
DNA: TGTGCCAGCGGGACAGGGGCCAACAATCAGCCCCAGCATTTT

V: TRBV4-1
size: .
D: TRBD2
J: TRBJ2-5
CDR3: CASSQSPSGRVETQYF
DNA: TGCGCCAGCAGCCAATCCCCTAGCGGGAGGGTAGAGACCCAGTACTTC

V: TRBV11-3
size: .
D: .
J: TRBJ1-1
CDR3: CASSSAGNTEAFF
DNA: TGTGCCAGCAGCAGCGCGGGGAACACTGAAGCTTTCTTT

V: TRBV6-5
size: .
D: .
J: TRBJ1-1
CDR3: CASSYEGDTEAFF
DNA: TGTGCCAGCAGTTACGAGGGAGACACTGAAGCTTTCTTT

V: TRBV19
size: .
D: .
J: TRBJ2-1
CDR3: CASSISFTGTYNEQFF
DNA: TGTGCCAGTAGTATCTCATTTACAGGGACGTACAATGAGCAGTTCTTC

V: TRBV5-1
size: .
D: .
J: TRBJ1-3
CDR3: CASSALHPGLGGNTIYF
DNA: TGCGCCAGCAGCGCACTACATCCGGGACTGGGAGGAAACACCATATATTTT

V: TRBV28
size: .
D: .
J: TRBJ2-2
CDR3: CASSPLSYTGELFF
DNA: TGTGCCAGCAGTCCACTTAGTTACACCGGGGAGCTGTTTTTT

V: TRBV30
size: .
D: TRBD2
J: TRBJ2-4
CDR3: CAWMGLAGAVDIQYF
DNA: TGTGCCTGGATGGGACTAGCGGGAGCGGTGGACATTCAGTACTTC

V: TRBV28
size: .
D: .
J: TRBJ1-2
CDR3: CASFQGSGYTF
DNA: TGTGCCAGCTTCCAGGGGTCAGGCTACACCTTC

V: TRBV28
size: .
D: .
J: TRBJ1-3
CDR3: CASSLGSSGNTIYF
DNA: TGTGCCAGCAGTTTGGGGAGCTCTGGAAACACCATATATTTT

V: TRBV6-5
size: once
D: TRBD1
J: TRBJ2-7
CDR3: CASRSTGPYEQYF
DNA: TGTGCCAGCAGGTCGACAGGGCCCTACGAGCAGTACTTC

V: TRBV6-4
size: once
D: .
J: TRBJ1-2
CDR3: CASSVAGGATNYGYTF
DNA: TGTGCCAGCAGTGTGGCTGGGGGCGCGACTAACTATGGCTACACCTTC

V: TRBV2
size: .
D: TRBD1
J: TRBJ2-7
CDR3: CATSSPDRGSDEQYF
DNA: TGTGCCACCTCCTCCCCGGACAGGGGATCCGACGAGCAGTACTTC

V: TRBV6-1
size: few
D: TRBD2
J: TRBJ2-7
CDR3: CASKTGTTTYEQYF
DNA: TGTGCCAGCAAGACCGGGACTACTACCTACGAGCAGTACTTC

V: TRBV6-4
size: .
D: .
J: TRBJ1-2
CDR3: CASRASGVGSYGYTF
DNA: TGTGCCAGCAGAGCCTCGGGGGTGGGGAGCTATGGCTACACCTTC

V: TRBV28
size: .
D: .
J: TRBJ1-4
CDR3: CASSSRQLTNEKLFF
DNA: TGTGCCAGCAGTTCGCGACAGTTAACTAATGAAAAACTGTTTTTT

V: TRBV9
size: .
D: TRBD2
J: TRBJ2-5
CDR3: CASSVVPSGNQETQYF
DNA: TGTGCCAGCAGCGTAGTCCCTAGCGGGAATCAAGAGACCCAGTACTTC

V: TRBV11-2
size: .
D: .
J: TRBJ2-4
CDR3: CASSLDRYLLAKNIQYF
DNA: TGTGCCAGCAGCTTAGATCGGTACTTACTAGCCAAAAACATTCAGTACTTC

V: TRBV6-6
size: .
D: TRBD1
J: TRBJ2-7
CDR3: CASRPGQGAGEQYF
DNA: TGTGCCAGCAGACCGGGACAGGGGGCAGGCGAGCAGTACTTC

V: TRBV2
size: .
D: .
J: TRBJ1-1
CDR3: CASTRDKRTEAFF
DNA: TGTGCCAGCACCAGGGACAAGAGAACTGAAGCTTTCTTT

V: TRBV29-1
size: .
D: .
J: TRBJ2-1
CDR3: CSEAYLRGNEQFF
DNA: TGCAGCGAAGCCTACTTAAGAGGCAATGAGCAGTTCTTC

V: TRBV7-8
size: .
D: TRBD1
J: TRBJ2-1
CDR3: CASSRRDRGDEQFF
DNA: TGTGCCAGCAGCCGCAGGGACAGGGGAGATGAGCAGTTCTTC

V: TRBV28
size: .
D: TRBD1
J: TRBJ1-2
CDR3: CASSTGTGAGYTF
DNA: TGTGCCAGCAGTACCGGGACAGGGGCTGGCTACACCTTC

V: TRBV7-9
size: .
D: .
J: TRBJ2-7
CDR3: CASSPRPLASYEQYF
DNA: TGTGCCAGCAGCCCTCGCCCCCTAGCGTCCTACGAGCAGTACTTC

V: TRBV19
size: .
D: .
J: TRBJ1-2
CDR3: CASSITAANYGYTF
DNA: TGTGCCAGTAGTATCACAGCGGCTAACTATGGCTACACCTTC

V: TRBV7-9
size: once
D: .
J: TRBJ2-3
CDR3: CASSLALAGSDTQYF
DNA: TGTGCCAGCAGCTTAGCTTTGGCGGGATCAGATACGCAGTATTTT

V: TRBV28
size: once
D: .
J: TRBJ2-1
CDR3: CASSFKLPYNEQFF
DNA: TGTGCCAGCAGTTTCAAACTCCCCTACAATGAGCAGTTCTTC

V: TRBV29-1
size: .
D: TRBD1
J: TRBJ1-1
CDR3: CSVAGTGSTEAFF
DNA: TGCAGCGTTGCCGGGACAGGGAGCACTGAAGCTTTCTTT

V: TRBV2
size: .
D: .
J: TRBJ2-2
CDR3: CASHRDVFF
DNA: TGTGCCAGCCACAGGGATGTGTTTTTT

V: TRBV28
size: once
D: .
J: TRBJ1-4
CDR3: CASSLGPIRVGGELF
DNA: TGTGCCAGCAGTTTAGGGCCCATCAGAGTGGGAGGGGAACTTTTT

V: TRBV12-2
size: once
D: .
J: TRBJ2-1
CDR3: CASRSLSGSNANEQFF
DNA: TGTGCAAGTCGCTCCCTTAGCGGGAGTAATGCCAATGAGCAGTTCTTC

V: TRBV9
size: .
D: TRBD2
J: TRBJ2-1
CDR3: CASSSGTSNSEQFF
DNA: TGTGCCAGCAGCTCCGGGACTAGCAATTCCGAGCAGTTCTTC

V: TRBV29-1
size: .
D: .
J: TRBJ2-4
CDR3: CSVRQQLAKNIQYF
DNA: TGCAGCGTCCGACAACAACTAGCCAAAAACATTCAGTACTTC

V: TRBV28
size: .
D: .
J: TRBJ1-1
CDR3: CASSFPPIYEAFF
DNA: TGTGCCAGCAGTTTCCCCCCAATCTATGAAGCTTTCTTT

V: TRBV15
size: .
D: TRBD2
J: TRBJ2-5
CDR3: CATRPSSGREYQETQYF
DNA: TGTGCCACCAGGCCGTCTAGCGGGAGGGAGTACCAAGAGACCCAGTACTTC

V: TRBV7-3
size: .
D: TRBD1
J: TRBJ2-1
CDR3: CASSLPGQGAQNEQFF
DNA: TGTGCCAGCAGCTTGCCGGGACAGGGGGCGCAAAATGAGCAGTTCTTC

V: TRBV5-1
size: few
D: .
J: TRBJ2-6
CDR3: CASSLAGSGGVFSGANVLTF
DNA: TGCGCCAGCAGCTTGGCCGGGTCGGGGGGCGTTTTCTCTGGGGCCAACGTCCTGACTTTC

V: TRBV7-2
size: .
D: .
J: TRBJ2-3
CDR3: CASRRAGDTQYF
DNA: TGTGCCAGCAGGAGAGCGGGAGATACGCAGTATTTT

V: TRBV7-9
size: .
D: TRBD2
J: TRBJ2-2
CDR3: CASSVRLAGTGELFF
DNA: TGTGCCAGCAGCGTCAGACTAGCGGGGACCGGGGAGCTGTTTTTT

V: TRBV28
size: .
D: .
J: TRBJ1-2
CDR3: CASSLGANYGYTF
DNA: TGTGCCAGCAGTTTGGGGGCCAACTATGGCTACACCTTC

V: TRBV29-1
size: few
D: TRBD2
J: TRBJ2-5
CDR3: CSVGGSSGVETQYF
DNA: TGCAGCGTCGGGGGGTCTAGCGGCGTAGAGACCCAGTACTTC